Sequencing of this T cell receptor beta chain was carried out in a study of post-analysis software for immune sequencing data. Overall study: Disease courses included relapsing-remitting, secondary progressive and progressive-relapsing multiple sclerosis. Study observations and caveats: Batch-mates among the samples co-clustered strongly by F measure. TRBV5-6, TRBV5-1 and TRBV20-1 belonged to a set of about 5 TRBV segments that were more frequent in patients than controls. Compared with controls, patients showed significantly lower normalized Chao1 diversity.

Unique molecular identifiers featured in each of the TCR beta cDNA libraries. The authors obtained approximately 540,000 cDNA molecules from approximately 0.91 to 9.4 million T cells. TCRdb reprocessed the PCR reads via MiXCR and lists one record per CDR3 protein. Among about 540,000 distinct CDR3 sequences listed, about a third were seen once. On this clonotype: The antigen is not known.

The CDR3 sequence is 16 residues long. The ends lost 5 bases at V and 7 bases at J; junction bases unmatched: 15. Germline assignment: CDR1 SGHNT and CDR2 YENEEA. What was sequenced was blood. The chain couples TRBV11-3 to TRBJ1-2; 8 nucleotides match TRBD1. The sequence derives from a girl aged 2-17 years with multiple sclerosis. The CDR3 nucleotides read TGTGCCAGCAGCCTGGCAGACAGGGGATGCCCTGTTGGCTACACCTTC. It translates to CASSLADRGCPVGYTF.